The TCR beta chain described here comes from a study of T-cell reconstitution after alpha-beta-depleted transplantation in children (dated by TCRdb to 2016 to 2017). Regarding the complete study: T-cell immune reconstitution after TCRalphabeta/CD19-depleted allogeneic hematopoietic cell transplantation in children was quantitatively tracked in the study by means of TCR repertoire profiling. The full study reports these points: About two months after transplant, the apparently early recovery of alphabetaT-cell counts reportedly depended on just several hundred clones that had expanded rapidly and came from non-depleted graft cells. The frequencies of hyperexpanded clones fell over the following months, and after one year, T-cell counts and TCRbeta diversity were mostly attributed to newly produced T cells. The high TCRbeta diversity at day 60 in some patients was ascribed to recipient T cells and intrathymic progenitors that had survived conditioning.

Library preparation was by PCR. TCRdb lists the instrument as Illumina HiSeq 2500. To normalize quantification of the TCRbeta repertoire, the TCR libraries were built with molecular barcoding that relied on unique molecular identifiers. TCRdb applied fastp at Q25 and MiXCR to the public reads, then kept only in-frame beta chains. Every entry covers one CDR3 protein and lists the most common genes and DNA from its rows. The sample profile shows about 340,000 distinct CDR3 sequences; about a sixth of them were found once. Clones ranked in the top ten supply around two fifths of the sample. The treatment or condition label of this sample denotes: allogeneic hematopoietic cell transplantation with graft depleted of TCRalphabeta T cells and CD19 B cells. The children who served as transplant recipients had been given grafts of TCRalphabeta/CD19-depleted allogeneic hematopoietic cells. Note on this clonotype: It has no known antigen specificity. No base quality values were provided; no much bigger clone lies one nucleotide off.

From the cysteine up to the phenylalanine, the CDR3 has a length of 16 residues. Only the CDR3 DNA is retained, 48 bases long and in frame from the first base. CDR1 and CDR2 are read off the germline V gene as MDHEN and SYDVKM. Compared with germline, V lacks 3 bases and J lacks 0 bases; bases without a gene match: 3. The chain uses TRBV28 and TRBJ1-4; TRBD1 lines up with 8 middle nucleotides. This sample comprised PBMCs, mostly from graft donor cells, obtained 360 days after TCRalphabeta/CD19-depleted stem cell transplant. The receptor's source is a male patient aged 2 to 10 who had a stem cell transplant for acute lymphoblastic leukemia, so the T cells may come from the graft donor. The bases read TGTGCCAGCAGTTTGACAGGGGTAACAACTAATGAAAAACTGTTTTTT. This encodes CASSLTGVTTNEKLFF.